Each of the 6 T cell receptor beta chains below was sequenced from the same sample in a study of CD8 T cells in ankylosing spondylitis (dated by TCRdb to between 2016 and 2019). Receptor amplification or capture employed 5' RACE. The instrument was an Illumina HiSeq 2500. TCRdb reprocessed the public reads (quality trimming at Q25 with fastp, clone calling with MiXCR) and kept in-frame beta chains. CDR3 protein sequences are deduplicated, and each keeps its most common genes and DNA. The sample table holds roughly 150,000 distinct CDR3 sequences, of which approximately 32% were seen once. Of the sample, 6% falls within the top ten clones. Sequencing used synovial fluid, either unsorted or a sorted T cell fraction (not recorded which). Every receptor here comes from a male donor with ankylosing spondylitis.

The count of this clonotype is one. CDR3 in amino acids: CATSDSSRTGNQPQHF. DNA for the CDR3: TGTGCCACCAGTGATTCATCACGGACAGGGAATCAGCCCCAGCATTTT. The J gene is TRBJ1-5, the V gene TRBV24-1, with TRBD1 identical over 8 bases. The CDR3 length is 16 residues. Germline lookup yields CDR1 KGHDR and CDR2 SFDVKD. V dropped 2 bases and J dropped 4; count of bases not matched to a gene: 6.

This chain connects TRBV6-1 to TRBJ1-5, with a weak D call TRBD1 (5 bases). The CDR3 covers 17 residues. Trimming pared 6 bases from V and 0 bases from J, leaving 18 bases between. Germline CDR1 reads MNHNS; CDR2 reads SASEGT. The CDR3 nucleotides are TGTGCCAGCAGACCGACCGGGGGAGGGAGTAGCAATCAGCCCCAGCATTTT. Its translation is CASRPTGGGSSNQPQHF.

The chain recombines TRBV19 with TRBJ2-6, with D perhaps being TRBD1 or TRBD2 (5 bases each). The V and J ends lost 5 bases and 1 base respectively, with 15 bases between them. Germline-derived CDR1 and CDR2 are LNHDA and SQIVND (reference sequence). The CDR3 has 17 residues. CDR3 DNA sequence: TGTGCCAGTAGTTTCCAGGCCGGGGCGTCTGGGGCCAACGTCCTGACTTTC. Protein: CASSFQAGASGANVLTF.

CDR3 coding DNA: TGCAGTGCCGAGATCTTTCAGGGGGCCTACGAGCAGTACTTC. Translation: CSAEIFQGAYEQYF. The chain couples TRBV20-1 to TRBJ2-7; 7 bases match TRBD1. Germline V CDR1 and CDR2: DFQATT, SNEGSKA (reference sequence). This CDR3 region has 14 residues. V lost 6 bases, J lost 2 bases, and 10 bases stayed unmatched.

V usage is TRBV11-2 and J usage is TRBJ1-6, with no clear D. The CDR3 totals 14 residues. Trimming removed 5 bases at V and 11 bases at J, with 16 bases between. Germline CDR1 and CDR2: SGHAT and FQNNGV. The CDR3 is CASSQHPQEAPLHF. CDR3 nucleotides: TGTGCCAGCAGCCAACACCCTCAGGAGGCACCCCTCCACTTT.

V and J are TRBV7-2 and TRBJ2-2, with D possibly TRBD1 on 5 matching bases. Germline assignment: CDR1 SGHTA and CDR2 FQGNSA. Trimming stripped 2 bases from V and 7 bases from J, with 11 bases between. The CDR3 is 14 amino acids. CDR3 in amino acids: CASSLLLGVGELFF. The CDR3 region has the DNA TGTGCCAGCAGCTTACTTCTAGGGGTCGGGGAGCTGTTTTTT. The entire variable domain, with the rest obtained from reference TRBV7-2 and TRBJ2-2, is as follows: GAGVSQSPSNKVTEKGKDVELRCDPISGHTALYWYRQSLGQGLEFLIYFQGNSAPDKSGLPSDRFSAERTGGSVSTLTIQRTQQEDSAVYLCASSLLLGVGELFFGEGSRLTVL.